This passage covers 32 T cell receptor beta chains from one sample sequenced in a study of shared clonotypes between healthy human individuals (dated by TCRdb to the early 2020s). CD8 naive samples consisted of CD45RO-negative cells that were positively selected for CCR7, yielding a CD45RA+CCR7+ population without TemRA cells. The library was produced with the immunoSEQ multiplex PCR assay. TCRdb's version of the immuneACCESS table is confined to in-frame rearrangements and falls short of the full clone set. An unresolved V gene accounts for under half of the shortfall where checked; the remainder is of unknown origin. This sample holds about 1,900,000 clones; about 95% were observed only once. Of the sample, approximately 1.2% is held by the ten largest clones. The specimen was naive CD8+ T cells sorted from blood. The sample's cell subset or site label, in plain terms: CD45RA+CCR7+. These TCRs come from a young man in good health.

CDR3 region: CASSPGRTQLSSYNEQFF. Here the CDR3 DNA reads TGTGCCAGCAGCCCAGGACGGACCCAACTTAGCTCCTACAATGAGCAGTTCTTC. This chain links TRBV7-9 with TRBJ2-1, with D uncertain. The CDR3 spans 18 residues. Trimming shortened V by 5 bases and J by 0 bases, and 20 bases separated the two germline ends. Germline CDR1 and CDR2: SEHNR and FQNEAQ (reference sequence).

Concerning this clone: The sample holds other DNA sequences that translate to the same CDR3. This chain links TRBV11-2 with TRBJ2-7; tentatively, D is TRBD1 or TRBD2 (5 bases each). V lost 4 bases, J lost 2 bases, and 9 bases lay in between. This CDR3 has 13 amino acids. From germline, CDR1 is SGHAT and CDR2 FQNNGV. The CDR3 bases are TGTGCCAGCAGCTCCGGGACCGCCTACGAGCAGTACTTC. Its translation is CASSSGTAYEQYF.

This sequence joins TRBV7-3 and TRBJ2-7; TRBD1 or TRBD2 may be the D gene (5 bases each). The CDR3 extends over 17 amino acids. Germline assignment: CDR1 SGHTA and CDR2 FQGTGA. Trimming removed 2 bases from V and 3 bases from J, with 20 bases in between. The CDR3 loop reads CASSLGGIDIRIYEQYF. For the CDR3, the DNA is TGTGCCAGCAGCTTAGGGGGAATAGACATCAGGATCTACGAGCAGTACTTC.

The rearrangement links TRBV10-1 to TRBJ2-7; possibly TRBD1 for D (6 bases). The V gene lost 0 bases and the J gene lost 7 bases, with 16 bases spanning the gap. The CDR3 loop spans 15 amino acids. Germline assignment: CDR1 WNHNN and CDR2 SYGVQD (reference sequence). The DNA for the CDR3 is TGCGCCAGCAGTGAGTCCAGGGGATACCTGGGGGAGCAGTACTTC. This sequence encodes CASSESRGYLGEQYF.

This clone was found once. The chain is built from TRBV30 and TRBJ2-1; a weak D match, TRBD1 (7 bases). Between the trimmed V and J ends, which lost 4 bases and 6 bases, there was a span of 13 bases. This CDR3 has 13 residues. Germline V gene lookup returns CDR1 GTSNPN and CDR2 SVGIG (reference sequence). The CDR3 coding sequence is TGTGCCTGGACGGGGGCAGGGGGCAATGAGCAGTTCTTC. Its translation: CAWTGAGGNEQFF. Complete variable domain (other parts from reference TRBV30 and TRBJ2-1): SQTIHQWPATLVQPVGSPLSLECTVEGTSNPNLYWYRQAAGRGLQLLFYSVGIGQISSEVPQNLSASRPQDRQFILSSKKLLLSDSGFYLCAWTGAGGNEQFFGPGTRLTVL.

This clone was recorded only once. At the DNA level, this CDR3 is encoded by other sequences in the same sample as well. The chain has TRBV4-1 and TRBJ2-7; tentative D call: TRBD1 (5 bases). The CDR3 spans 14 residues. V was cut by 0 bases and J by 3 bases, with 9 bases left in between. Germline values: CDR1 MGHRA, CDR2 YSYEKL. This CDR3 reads CASSQETGGYEQYF. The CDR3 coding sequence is TGCGCCAGCAGCCAAGAAACAGGTGGCTACGAGCAGTACTTC.

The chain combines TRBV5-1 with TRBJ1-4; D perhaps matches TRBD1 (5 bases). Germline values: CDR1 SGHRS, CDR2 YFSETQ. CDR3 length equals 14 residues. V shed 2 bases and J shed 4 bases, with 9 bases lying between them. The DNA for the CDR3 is TGCGCCAGCAGCTTTCTGCAGGGTAATGAAAAACTGTTTTTT. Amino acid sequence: CASSFLQGNEKLFF.

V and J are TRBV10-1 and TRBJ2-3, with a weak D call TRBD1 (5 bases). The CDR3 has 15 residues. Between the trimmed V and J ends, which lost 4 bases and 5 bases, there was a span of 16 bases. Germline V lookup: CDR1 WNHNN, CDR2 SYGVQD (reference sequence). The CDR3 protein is CASSASLGAEDTQYF. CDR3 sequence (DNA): TGCGCCAGCAGTGCAAGTTTAGGGGCAGAAGATACGCAGTATTTT.

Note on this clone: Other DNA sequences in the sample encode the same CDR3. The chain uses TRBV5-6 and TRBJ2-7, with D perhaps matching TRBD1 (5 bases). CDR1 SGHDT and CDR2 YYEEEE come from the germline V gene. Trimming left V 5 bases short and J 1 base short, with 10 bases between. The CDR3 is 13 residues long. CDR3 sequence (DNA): TGTGCCAGCAGTGGGCAGGGATCCTACGAGCAGTACTTC. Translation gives CASSGQGSYEQYF.

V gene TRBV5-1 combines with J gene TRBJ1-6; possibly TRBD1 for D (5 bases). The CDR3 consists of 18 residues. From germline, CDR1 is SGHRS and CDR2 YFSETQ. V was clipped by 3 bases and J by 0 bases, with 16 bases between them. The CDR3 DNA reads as TGCGCCAGCAGCTCAACAGGCGAATTTAGCTCCTATAATTCACCCCTCCACTTT. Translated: CASSSTGEFSSYNSPLHF. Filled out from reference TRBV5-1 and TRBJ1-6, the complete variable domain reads KAGVTQTPRYLIKTRGQQVTLSCSPISGHRSVSWYQQTPGQGLQFLFEYFSETQRNKGNFPGRFSGRQFSNSRSEMNVSTLELGDSALYLCASSSTGEFSSYNSPLHFGNGTRLTVT.

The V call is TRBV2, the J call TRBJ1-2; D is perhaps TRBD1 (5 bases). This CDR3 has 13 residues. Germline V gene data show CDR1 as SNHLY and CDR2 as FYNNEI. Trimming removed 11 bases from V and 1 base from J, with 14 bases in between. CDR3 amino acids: CAPGPEDNYGYTF. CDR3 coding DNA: TGTGCCCCAGGGCCAGAGGATAACTATGGCTACACCTTC.

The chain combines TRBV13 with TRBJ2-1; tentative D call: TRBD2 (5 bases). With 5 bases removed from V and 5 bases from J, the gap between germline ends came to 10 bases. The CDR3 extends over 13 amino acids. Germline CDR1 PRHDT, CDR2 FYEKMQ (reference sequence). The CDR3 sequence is CASSPGIDNEQFF. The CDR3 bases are TGTGCCAGCAGCCCCGGGATAGACAATGAGCAGTTCTTC.

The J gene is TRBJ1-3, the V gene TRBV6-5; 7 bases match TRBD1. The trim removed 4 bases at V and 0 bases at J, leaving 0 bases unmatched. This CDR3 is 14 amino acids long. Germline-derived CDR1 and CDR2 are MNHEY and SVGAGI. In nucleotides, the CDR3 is TGTGCCAGCAGTTGGGACAGCTCTGGAAACACCATATATTTT. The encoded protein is CASSWDSSGNTIYF.

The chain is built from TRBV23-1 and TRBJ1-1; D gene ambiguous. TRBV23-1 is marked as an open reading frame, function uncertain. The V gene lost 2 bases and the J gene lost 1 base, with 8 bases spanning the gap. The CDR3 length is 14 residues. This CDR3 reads CASSQAGSNTEAFF. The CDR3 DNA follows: TGCGCCAGCAGTCAAGCCGGGTCGAACACTGAAGCTTTCTTT.

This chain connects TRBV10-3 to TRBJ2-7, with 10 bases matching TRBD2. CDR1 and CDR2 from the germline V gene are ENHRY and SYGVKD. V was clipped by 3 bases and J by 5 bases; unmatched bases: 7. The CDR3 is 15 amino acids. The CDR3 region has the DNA TGTGCCATCAGTGACCTAGCGGGAGAATTTGACGAGCAGTACTTC. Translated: CAISDLAGEFDEQYF.

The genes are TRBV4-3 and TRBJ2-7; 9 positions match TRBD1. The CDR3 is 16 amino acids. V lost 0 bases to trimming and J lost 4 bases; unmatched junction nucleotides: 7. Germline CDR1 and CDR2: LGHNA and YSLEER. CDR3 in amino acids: CASSQDRGQGVYEQYF. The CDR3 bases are TGCGCCAGCAGCCAAGATCGGGGACAGGGTGTTTACGAGCAGTACTTC.

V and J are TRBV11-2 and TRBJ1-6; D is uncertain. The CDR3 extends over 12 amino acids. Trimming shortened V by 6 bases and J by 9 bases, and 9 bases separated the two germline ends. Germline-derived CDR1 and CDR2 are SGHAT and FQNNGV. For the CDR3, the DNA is TGTGCCAGCAGTTTTTCCGGTTCACCCCTCCACTTT. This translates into CASSFSGSPLHF.

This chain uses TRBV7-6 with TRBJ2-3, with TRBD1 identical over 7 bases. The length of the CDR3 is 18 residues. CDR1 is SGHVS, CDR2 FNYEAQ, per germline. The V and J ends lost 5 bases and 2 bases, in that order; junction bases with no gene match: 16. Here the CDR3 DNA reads TGTGCCAGCAGCCCTTTTCTGCAGGGGGAGAACCCCACAGATACGCAGTATTTT. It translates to CASSPFLQGENPTDTQYF.

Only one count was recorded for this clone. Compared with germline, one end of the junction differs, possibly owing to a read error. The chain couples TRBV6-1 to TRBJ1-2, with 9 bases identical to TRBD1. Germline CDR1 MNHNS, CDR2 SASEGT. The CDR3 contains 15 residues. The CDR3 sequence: CASSEGQGIEYGYTF. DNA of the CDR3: TGTGCCAGCAGCGAAGGACAGGGGATTGAGTATGGCTACACCTTC.

The CDR3, as DNA: TGCGCCAGCAGCCAAGACGAGGGGGGAAGCTATAATTCACCCCTCCACTTT. It translates to CASSQDEGGSYNSPLHF. J is TRBJ1-6 and V is TRBV4-3; D might be TRBD1 (6 bases). Trimming took 0 bases from V and 3 from J, leaving 12 bases between them. CDR1 is LGHNA, CDR2 YSLEER, per germline. The length of the CDR3 is 17 residues.

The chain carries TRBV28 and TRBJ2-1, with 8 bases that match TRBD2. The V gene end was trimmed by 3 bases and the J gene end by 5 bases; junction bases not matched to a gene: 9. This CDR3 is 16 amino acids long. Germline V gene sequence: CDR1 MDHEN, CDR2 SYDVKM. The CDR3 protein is CASSLLAGPLNNEQFF. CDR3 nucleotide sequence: TGTGCCAGCAGTTTGTTAGCGGGGCCTCTTAACAATGAGCAGTTCTTC.

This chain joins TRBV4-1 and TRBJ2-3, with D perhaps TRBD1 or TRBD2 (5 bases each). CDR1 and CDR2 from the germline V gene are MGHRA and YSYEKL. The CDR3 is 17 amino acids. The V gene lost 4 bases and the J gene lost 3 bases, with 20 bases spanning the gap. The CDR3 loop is CASSPVDPGPATDTQYF. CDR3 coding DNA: TGCGCCAGCAGCCCAGTAGATCCGGGACCAGCGACAGATACGCAGTATTTT.

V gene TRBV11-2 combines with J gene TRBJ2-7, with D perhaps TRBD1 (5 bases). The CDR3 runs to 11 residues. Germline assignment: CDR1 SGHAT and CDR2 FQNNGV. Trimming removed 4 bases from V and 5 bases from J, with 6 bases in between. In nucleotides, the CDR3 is TGTGCCAGCAGCTGGGGCCACGAGCAGTACTTC. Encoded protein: CASSWGHEQYF.

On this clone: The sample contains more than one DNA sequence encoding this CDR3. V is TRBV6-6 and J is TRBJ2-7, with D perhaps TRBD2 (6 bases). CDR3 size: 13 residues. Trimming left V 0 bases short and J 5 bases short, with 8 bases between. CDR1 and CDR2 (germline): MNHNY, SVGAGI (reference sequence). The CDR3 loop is CASSYSEGNEQYF. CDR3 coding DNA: TGTGCCAGCAGTTACTCGGAGGGGAACGAGCAGTACTTC.

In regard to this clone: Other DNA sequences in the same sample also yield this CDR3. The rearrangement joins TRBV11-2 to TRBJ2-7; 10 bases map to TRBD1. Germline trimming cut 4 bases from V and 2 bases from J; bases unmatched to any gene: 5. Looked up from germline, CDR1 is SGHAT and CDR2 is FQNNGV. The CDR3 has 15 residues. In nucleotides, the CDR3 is TGTGCCAGCAGCTCGCCGGGACAGGGGCCCTACGAGCAGTACTTC. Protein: CASSSPGQGPYEQYF. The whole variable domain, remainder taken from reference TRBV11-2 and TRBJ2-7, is EAGVAQSPRYKIIEKRQSVAFWCNPISGHATLYWYQQILGQGPKLLIQFQNNGVVDDSQLPKDRFSAERLKGVDSTLKIQPAKLEDSAVYLCASSSPGQGPYEQYFGPGTRLTVT.

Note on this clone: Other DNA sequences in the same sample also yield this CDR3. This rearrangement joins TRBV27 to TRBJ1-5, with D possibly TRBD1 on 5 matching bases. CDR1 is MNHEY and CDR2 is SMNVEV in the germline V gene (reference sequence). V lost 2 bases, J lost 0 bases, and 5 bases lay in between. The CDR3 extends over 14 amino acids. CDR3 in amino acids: CASSLGGSNQPQHF. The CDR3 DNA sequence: TGTGCCAGCAGTTTAGGGGGTAGCAATCAGCCCCAGCATTTT.

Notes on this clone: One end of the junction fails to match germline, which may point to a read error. The chain's CDR3 is CASSLNVGLSHEQYF. The CDR3 DNA is TGTGCCAGCAGCTTAAACGTAGGGCTCTCCCACGAGCAGTACTTC. This sequence joins TRBV7-3 and TRBJ2-7; D is unresolved. From germline, CDR1 is SGHTA and CDR2 FQGTGA. This CDR3 region has 15 residues. The variable domain in full, completed from reference TRBV7-3 and TRBJ2-7, reads GAGVSQTPSNKVTEKGKYVELRCDPISGHTALYWYRQSLGQGPEFLIYFQGTGAADDSGLPNDRFFAVRPEGSVSTLKIQRTERGDSAVYLCASSLNVGLSHEQYFGPGTRLTVT.

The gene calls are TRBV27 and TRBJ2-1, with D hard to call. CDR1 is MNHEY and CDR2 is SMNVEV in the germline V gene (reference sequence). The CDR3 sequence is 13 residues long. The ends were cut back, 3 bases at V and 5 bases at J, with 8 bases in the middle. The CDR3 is CASSLGTHNEQFF. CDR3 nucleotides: TGTGCCAGCAGTTTGGGCACCCACAATGAGCAGTTCTTC.

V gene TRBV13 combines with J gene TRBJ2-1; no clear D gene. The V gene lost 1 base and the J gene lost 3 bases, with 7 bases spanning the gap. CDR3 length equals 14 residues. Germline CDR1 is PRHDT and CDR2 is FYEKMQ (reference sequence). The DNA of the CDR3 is TGTGCCAGCAGCTTAGCGATGGTCTACAATGAGCAGTTCTTC. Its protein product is CASSLAMVYNEQFF.

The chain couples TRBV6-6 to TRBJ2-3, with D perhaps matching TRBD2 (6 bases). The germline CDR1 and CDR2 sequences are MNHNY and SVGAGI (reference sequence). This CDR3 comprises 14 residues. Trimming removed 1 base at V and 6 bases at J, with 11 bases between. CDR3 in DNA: TGTGCCAGCAGTTACTTCGGGGGACGGGATACGCAGTATTTT. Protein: CASSYFGGRDTQYF.

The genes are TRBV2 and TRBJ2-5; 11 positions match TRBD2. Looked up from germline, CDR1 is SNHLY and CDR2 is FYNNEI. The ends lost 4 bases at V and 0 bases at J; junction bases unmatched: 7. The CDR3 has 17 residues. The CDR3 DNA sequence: TGTGCCAGCAGTGGGGGACTAGCGGCAGTGTACCAAGAGACCCAGTACTTC. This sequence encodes CASSGGLAAVYQETQYF.

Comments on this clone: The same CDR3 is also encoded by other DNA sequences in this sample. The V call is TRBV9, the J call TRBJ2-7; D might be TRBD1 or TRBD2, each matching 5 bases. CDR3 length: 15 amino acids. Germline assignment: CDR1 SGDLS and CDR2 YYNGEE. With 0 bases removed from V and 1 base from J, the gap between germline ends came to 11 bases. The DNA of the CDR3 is TGTGCCAGCAGCGTAGCCGGGGCCAGTTCCTACGAGCAGTACTTC. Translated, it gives CASSVAGASSYEQYF.